A single sample is the source of the 8 T cell receptor beta chains below, sequenced in a study of radiotherapy plus CTLA-4 blockade in lung cancer. Only in-frame clones appear in the TCRdb table, and some are missing; sequencing was by immunoSEQ multiplex PCR. The sample shows some 110,000 clones, about nine tenths of them seen only once. Sequenced material: peripheral blood, taken from a patient treated with radiotherapy plus ipilimumab. Source of these receptors: a human donor with non-small cell lung cancer that progressed on radiotherapy plus ipilimumab.

V usage is TRBV9 and J usage is TRBJ1-1; maybe TRBD1 (6 bases). CDR1 SGDLS and CDR2 YYNGEE come from the germline V gene. V dropped 0 bases and J dropped 7 bases, with 10 bases sitting between them. The CDR3 is 13 residues long. The CDR3 spells CASSVAQQGEAFF. The CDR3, as DNA: TGTGCCAGCAGCGTAGCCCAACAGGGTGAAGCTTTCTTT.

The rearrangement uses TRBV4-1 and TRBJ2-1; no definite D call. The germline V and J ends were trimmed by 2 bases and 2 bases, with 10 bases remaining between them. This CDR3 comprises 15 residues. CDR1 and CDR2 (germline): MGHRA, YSYEKL. This CDR3 is CASSQLGLAYNEQFF. The CDR3 DNA reads TGCGCCAGCAGCCAACTAGGTTTGGCCTACAATGAGCAGTTCTTC.

The gene calls are TRBV7-9 and TRBJ2-3; unclear D gene. This CDR3 region has 11 residues. The V gene lost 7 bases and the J gene lost 2 bases, with 4 bases spanning the gap. Looked up from germline, CDR1 is SEHNR and CDR2 is FQNEAQ (reference sequence). The DNA of the CDR3 is TGTGCCAGCACAATCACAGATACGCAGTATTTT. Translating it yields CASTITDTQYF.

In this sample, this clone turned up once. The chain couples TRBV5-1 to TRBJ1-1; D not certain. V was clipped by 0 bases and J by 10 bases, with 7 bases between them. The CDR3 consists of 11 residues. Per the germline V gene, CDR1 is SGHRS and CDR2 is YFSETQ. The CDR3 coding sequence is TGCGCCAGCAGCTTGGGGACTATAGCTTTCTTT. Its protein is CASSLGTIAFF.

The V gene is TRBV11-3, the J gene TRBJ2-3; D not resolved. Germline V CDR1 and CDR2: SGHNT, YENEEA. V was pared by 6 bases and J by 4 bases, with 11 bases between. The CDR3 consists of 13 residues. CDR3 in DNA: TGTGCCAGCAGACCCTTGCGGTCAGATACGCAGTATTTT. Protein: CASRPLRSDTQYF.

The chain uses TRBV30 and TRBJ2-5; D perhaps matches TRBD1 (5 bases). CDR1 and CDR2 (germline): GTSNPN, SVGIG (reference sequence). Trimming stripped 3 bases from V and 7 bases from J, with 21 bases between. This CDR3 is 15 amino acids long. The CDR3 is CAWRQPGRNQGTQYF. CDR3 DNA: TGTGCCTGGAGGCAACCAGGACGGAATCAGGGGACCCAGTACTTC.

In this sample, this clone turned up once. The chain couples TRBV19 to TRBJ1-5; 9 bases match TRBD1. V lost 7 bases, J lost 6 bases, and 10 bases stayed unmatched. CDR1 and CDR2 (germline): LNHDA, SQIVND (reference sequence). This CDR3 spans 15 amino acids. This chain's CDR3 is CASNFGQGRAQPQHF. DNA for the CDR3: TGTGCCAGTAACTTTGGACAGGGGAGGGCTCAGCCCCAGCATTTT.

The chain combines TRBV9 with TRBJ2-7, with D hard to call. Trimming pared 3 bases from V and 4 bases from J, leaving 14 bases between. The CDR3 is made up of 14 amino acids. Germline CDR1 is SGDLS and CDR2 is YYNGEE. The CDR3, as DNA: TGTGCCAGCAGCGCCAGTCAGTACGGTTACGAGCAGTACTTC. Its translation is CASSASQYGYEQYF.